A single sample gave rise to the 6 T cell receptor beta chains below, sequenced in a study of blood T cell repertoires in COVID-19. Generated by immunoSEQ multiplex PCR, the TCRdb table keeps only in-frame clones and is missing some. Among about 50,000 clones listed, around 86% were seen once. Sequencing used peripheral blood. These receptors originate from a human donor in a cohort sampled during active COVID-19.

The rearrangement joins TRBV2 to TRBJ1-5; possibly TRBD1 for D (6 bases). Trimming pared 1 base from V and 2 bases from J, leaving 9 bases between. The CDR3 spans 15 residues. Germline V gene lookup returns CDR1 SNHLY and CDR2 FYNNEI. In DNA, the CDR3 is TGTGCCAGCAGTGAAGTAGACAGGCGCAATCAGCCCCAGCATTTT. Its protein is CASSEVDRRNQPQHF.

The V and J genes are TRBV11-2 and TRBJ1-4; 8 positions match TRBD1. Germline CDR1 reads SGHAT; CDR2 reads FQNNGV. Losses at the gene ends were 4 bases for V and 8 bases for J; bases not matched to a gene: 9. The CDR3 consists of 15 residues. The CDR3 region is CASSSTGQVGEKLFF. The CDR3 DNA is TGTGCCAGCAGCTCGACGGGACAGGTTGGCGAAAAACTGTTTTTT.

CDR3 in DNA: TGTGCCAGCAGCTACCGAGACAAGGCGTCTCAGTACTTC. It yields the protein CASSYRDKASQYF. The chain recombines TRBV7-2 with TRBJ2-7; D gene ambiguous. The CDR3 runs 13 residues. V lost 4 bases and J lost 10, with 17 bases in between. The germline gives CDR1 SGHTA, CDR2 FQGNSA.

The chain has TRBV28 and TRBJ1-5; 8 bases are a match to TRBD1. V dropped 3 bases and J dropped 5; count of bases not matched to a gene: 18. Germline V CDR1 and CDR2: MDHEN, SYDVKM. The CDR3 runs 19 residues. As DNA, the CDR3 is TGTGCCAGCAGTTTTTTTCGGGCAGGGGGCAGAGGGCTTGATCAGCCCCAGCATTTT. It yields the protein CASSFFRAGGRGLDQPQHF.

The rearrangement links TRBV11-2 to TRBJ1-2, with 7 positions matching TRBD1. The CDR3 sequence is 14 residues long. Per germline, CDR1 SGHAT and CDR2 FQNNGV. The V gene end was trimmed by 1 base and the J gene end by 7 bases; junction bases not matched to a gene: 6. The DNA for the CDR3 is TGTGCCAGCAGCTTAGGATTCAGGGGGGCTGGCTACACCTTC. Amino acid sequence: CASSLGFRGAGYTF.

V and J are TRBV27 and TRBJ1-6; no reliable D call. The CDR3 contains 16 residues. Germline V gene data show CDR1 as MNHEY and CDR2 as SMNVEV (reference sequence). V was trimmed by 3 bases and J by 0 bases, leaving 9 bases between them. For the CDR3, the DNA is TGTGCCAGCAGTTTTTCCCGCAGCTCCTATAATTCACCCCTCCACTTT. Residues: CASSFSRSSYNSPLHF.